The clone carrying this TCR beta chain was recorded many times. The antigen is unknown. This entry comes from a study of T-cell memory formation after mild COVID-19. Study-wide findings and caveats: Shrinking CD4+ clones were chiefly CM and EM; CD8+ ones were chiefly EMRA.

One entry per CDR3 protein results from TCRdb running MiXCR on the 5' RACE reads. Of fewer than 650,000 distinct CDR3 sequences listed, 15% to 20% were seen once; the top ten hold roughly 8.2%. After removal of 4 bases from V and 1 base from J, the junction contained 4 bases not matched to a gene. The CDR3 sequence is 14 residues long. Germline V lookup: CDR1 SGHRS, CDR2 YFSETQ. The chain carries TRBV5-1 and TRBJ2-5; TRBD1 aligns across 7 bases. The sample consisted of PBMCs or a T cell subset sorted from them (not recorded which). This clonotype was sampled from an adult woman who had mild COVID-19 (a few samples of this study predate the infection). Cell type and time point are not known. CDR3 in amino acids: CASSPGTAQETQYF. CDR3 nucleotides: TGCGCCAGCAGCCCCGGGACAGCCCAAGAGACCCAGTACTTC.